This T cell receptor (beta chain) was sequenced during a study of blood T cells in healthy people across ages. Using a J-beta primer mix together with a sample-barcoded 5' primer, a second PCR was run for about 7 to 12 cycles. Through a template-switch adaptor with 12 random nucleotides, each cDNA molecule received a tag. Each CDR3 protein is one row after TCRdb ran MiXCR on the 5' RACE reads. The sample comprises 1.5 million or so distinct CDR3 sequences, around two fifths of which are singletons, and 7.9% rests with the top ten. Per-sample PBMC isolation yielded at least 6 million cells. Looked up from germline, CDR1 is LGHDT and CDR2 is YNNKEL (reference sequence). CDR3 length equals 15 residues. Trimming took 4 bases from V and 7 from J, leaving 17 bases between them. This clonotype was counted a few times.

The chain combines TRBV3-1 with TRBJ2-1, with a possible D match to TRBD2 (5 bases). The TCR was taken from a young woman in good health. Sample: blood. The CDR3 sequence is CASSLSSKRTNEQFF. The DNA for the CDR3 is TGTGCCAGCAGCCTAAGCTCGAAGCGGACGAATGAGCAGTTCTTC.